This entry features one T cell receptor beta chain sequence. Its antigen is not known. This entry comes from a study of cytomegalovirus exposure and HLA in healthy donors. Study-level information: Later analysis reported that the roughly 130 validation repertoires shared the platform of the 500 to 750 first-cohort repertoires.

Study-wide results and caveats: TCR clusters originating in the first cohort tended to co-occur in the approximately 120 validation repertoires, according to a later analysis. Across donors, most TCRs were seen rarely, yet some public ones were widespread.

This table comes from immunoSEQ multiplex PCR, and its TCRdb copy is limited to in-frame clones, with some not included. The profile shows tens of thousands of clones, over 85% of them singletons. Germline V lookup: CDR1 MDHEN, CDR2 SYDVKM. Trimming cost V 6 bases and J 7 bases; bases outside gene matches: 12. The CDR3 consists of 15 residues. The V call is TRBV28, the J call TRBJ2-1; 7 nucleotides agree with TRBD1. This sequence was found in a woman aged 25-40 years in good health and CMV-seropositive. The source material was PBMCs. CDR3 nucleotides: TGTGCCAGCAGCCGACAGGGTTCCGGCGGAAATGAGCAGTTCTTC. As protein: CASSRQGSGGNEQFF.